This paragraph covers one T cell receptor (beta chain) sequence. This clone's antigen is unknown. Base qualities are not at hand, and no much larger clone is one base apart. This sample was included in a study of graft-versus-host responses after intestinal transplantation (dated by TCRdb to the early 2020s). About the study as a whole: The transplants that recipients got were multivisceral, liver-intestinal, or isolated intestinal. After intestinal transplantation, graft-versus-host and host-versus-graft alloreactive T cell clones were followed in the graft, circulation and bone marrow using bulk TCR-beta CDR3 sequencing. The cohort enrolled 20 to 30 intestinal transplant recipients, one of whom was a retransplant, and a few patients without pretransplant specimens were excluded. Samples from three later patients were sequenced in-house on an Illumina MiSeq with MiXCR processing rather than by the commercial service. All recipients received anti-thymocyte globulin induction followed by maintenance tacrolimus and steroids for about three years. To identify alloreactive clones, pre-transplant mixed lymphocyte reaction products were sequenced and compared with unstimulated pre-transplant donor and recipient T cells. A peak of at least 4% donor T cells among recipient peripheral blood mononuclear cells was the definition used for donor T cell macrochimerism. Points the paper makes about the study in general: Early after transplant, peak levels of circulating GvH clones were found to be associated with declines in HvG clones. GvH clones turned up in recipient bone marrow, with some appearing earlier in ileal mucosa or blood, a pattern consistent with an intestinal mucosal origin. The relatively low number and heterogeneity of intestinal transplant patients limited the conclusions. In the allografts of patients with donor T cell macrochimerism, GvH to HvG T cell clonal ratios were high.

Blood samples were collected up to 4 times in the first month after transplant and then at least monthly when available. CDR1 SGHRS and CDR2 YFSETQ are derived from the germline V gene. Here V drops 3 bases and J drops 1 base, and the junction holds 5 bases not matched to any gene. The CDR3 goes from the cysteine to the phenylalanine over 16 residues. Of the read, only the CDR3 DNA is kept; its 48 bases are in frame from base 1. The library was generated by the immunoSEQ multiplex PCR assay. High-throughput TCR-beta CDR3 sequencing of genomic DNA from most patients was performed by Adaptive Biotechnologies. Per the authors' processing: TCR sequencing data were retrieved from Adaptive's ImmunoSEQ software for some 19 patients, whereas three other patients were processed with MiXCR and VDJtools. CDR3 nucleotide sequences shared between donor and recipient were removed because the origin of such sequences could not be assigned. At least 2-fold expansion over unstimulated cells and a minimum CFSE-low frequency of 0.002% (template counts) or 0.001% (read counts) were required for clones to be classified as alloreactive. A clone was considered mappable if detected in the sequenced pre-transplant spleen, lymph node, or MLR CFSE-low populations of the donor or recipient. Cumulative frequency of alloreactive clones was calculated as a percentage of all sequences weighted by copy number. The immuneACCESS repertoire file appears here via TCRdb, limited to in-frame rearrangements. These files lack a portion of the clones; in checked studies, under half of the deficit traces to unresolved V genes, and the cause of the others is not known. V, J and clone size reflect that table, while D and trimming were determined from the DNA. Across this sample there are 20,000 to 30,000 clones, with over 65% seen only once. The top ten clones comprise roughly 1.1% of the sample.

The sequence links TRBV5-1 to TRBJ2-1; 9 of the junction bases match TRBD1. This material consisted of PBMCs, taken approximately four weeks after intestinal transplant. The TCR was taken from a human patient who received an intestinal transplant, so some T cells may come from the graft donor. The CDR3: CASSSTDRGSYNEQFF. The nucleotides are TGCGCCAGCAGCTCAACGGACAGGGGTTCCTACAATGAGCAGTTCTTC.